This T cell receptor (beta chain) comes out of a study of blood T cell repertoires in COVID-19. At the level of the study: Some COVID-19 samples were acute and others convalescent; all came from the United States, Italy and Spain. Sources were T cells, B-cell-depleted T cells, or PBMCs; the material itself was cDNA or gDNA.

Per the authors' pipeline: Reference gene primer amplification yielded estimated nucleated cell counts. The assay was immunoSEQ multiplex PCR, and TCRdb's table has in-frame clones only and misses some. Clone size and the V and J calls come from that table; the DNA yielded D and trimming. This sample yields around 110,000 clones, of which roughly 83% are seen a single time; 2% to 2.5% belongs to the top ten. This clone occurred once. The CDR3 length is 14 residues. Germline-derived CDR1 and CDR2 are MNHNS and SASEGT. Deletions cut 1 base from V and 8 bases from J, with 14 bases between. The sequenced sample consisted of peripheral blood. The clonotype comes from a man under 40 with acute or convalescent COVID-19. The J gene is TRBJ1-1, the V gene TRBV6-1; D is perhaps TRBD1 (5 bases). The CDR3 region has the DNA TGTGCCAGCAGTGAAGTAGAAGGGGAGGGGGAAGCTTTCTTT. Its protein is CASSEVEGEGEAFF.